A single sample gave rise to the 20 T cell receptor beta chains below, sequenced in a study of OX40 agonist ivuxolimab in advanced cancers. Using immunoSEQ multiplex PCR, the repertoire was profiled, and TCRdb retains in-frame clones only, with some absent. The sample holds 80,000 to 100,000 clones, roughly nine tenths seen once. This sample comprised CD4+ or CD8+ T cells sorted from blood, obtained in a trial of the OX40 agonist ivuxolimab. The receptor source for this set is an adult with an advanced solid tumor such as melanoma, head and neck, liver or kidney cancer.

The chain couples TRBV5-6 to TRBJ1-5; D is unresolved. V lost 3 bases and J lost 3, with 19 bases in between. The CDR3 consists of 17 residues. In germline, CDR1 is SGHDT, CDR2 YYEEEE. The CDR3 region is CASSSFRNTNTNQPQHF. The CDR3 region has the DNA TGTGCCAGCAGCTCCTTCCGGAACACCAACACCAATCAGCCCCAGCATTTT.

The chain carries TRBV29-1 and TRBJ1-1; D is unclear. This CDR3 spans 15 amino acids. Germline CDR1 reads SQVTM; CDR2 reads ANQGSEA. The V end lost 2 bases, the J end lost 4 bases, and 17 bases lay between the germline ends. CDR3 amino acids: CSVESLEWVVTEAFF. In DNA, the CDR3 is TGCAGCGTTGAATCTCTGGAGTGGGTTGTCACTGAAGCTTTCTTT. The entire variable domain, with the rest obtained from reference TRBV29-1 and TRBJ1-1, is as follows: SAVISQKPSRDICQRGTSLTIQCQVDSQVTMMFWYRQQPGQSLTLIATANQGSEATYESGFVIDKFPISRPNLTFSTLTVSNMSPEDSSIYLCSVESLEWVVTEAFFGQGTRLTVV.

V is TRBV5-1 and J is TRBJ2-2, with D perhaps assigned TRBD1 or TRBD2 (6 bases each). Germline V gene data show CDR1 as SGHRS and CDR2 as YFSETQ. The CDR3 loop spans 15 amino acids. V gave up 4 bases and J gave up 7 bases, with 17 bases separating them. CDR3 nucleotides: TGCGCCAGCAGCGGGGGGCACTCCACGGGCGGGGAGCTGTTTTTT. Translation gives CASSGGHSTGGELFF.

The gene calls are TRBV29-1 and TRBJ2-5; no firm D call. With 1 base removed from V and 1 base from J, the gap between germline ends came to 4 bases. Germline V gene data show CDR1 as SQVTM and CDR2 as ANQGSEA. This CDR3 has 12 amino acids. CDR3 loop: CSVEGLQETQYF. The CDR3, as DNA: TGCAGCGTTGAAGGCCTCCAAGAGACCCAGTACTTC.

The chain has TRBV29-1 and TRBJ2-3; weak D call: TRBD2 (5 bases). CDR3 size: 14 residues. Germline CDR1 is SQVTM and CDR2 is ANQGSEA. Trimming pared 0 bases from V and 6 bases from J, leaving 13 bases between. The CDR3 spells CSVEEPATRDTQYF. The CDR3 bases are TGCAGCGTTGAAGAACCGGCCACTAGGGATACGCAGTATTTT.

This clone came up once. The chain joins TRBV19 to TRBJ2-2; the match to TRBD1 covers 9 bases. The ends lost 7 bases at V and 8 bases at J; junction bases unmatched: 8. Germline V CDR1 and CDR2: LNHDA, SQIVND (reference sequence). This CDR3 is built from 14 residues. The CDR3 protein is CASTLDRGGGELFF. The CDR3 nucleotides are TGTGCCAGTACCCTCGACAGGGGGGGAGGGGAGCTGTTTTTT.

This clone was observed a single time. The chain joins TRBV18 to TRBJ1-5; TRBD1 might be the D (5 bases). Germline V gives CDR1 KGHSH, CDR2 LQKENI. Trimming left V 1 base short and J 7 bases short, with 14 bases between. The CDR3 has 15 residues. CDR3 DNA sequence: TGTGCCAGCTCACCACTCCCAGGGTCTAACCAGCCCCAGCATTTT. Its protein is CASSPLPGSNQPQHF.

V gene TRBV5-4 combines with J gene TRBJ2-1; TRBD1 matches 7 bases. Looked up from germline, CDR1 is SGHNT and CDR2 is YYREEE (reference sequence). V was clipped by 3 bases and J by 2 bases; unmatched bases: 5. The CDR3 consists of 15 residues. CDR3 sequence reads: CASSYRDRTYNEQFF. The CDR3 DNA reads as TGTGCCAGCAGCTACAGGGACAGAACCTACAATGAGCAGTTCTTC.

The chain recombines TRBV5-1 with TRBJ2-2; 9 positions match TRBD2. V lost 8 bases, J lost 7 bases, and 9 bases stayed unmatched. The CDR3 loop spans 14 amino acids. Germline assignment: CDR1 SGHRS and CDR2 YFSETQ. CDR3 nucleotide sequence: TGCGCCAGTCGTAGCGGGAGCGGGATCGGGGAGCTGTTTTTT. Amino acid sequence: CASRSGSGIGELFF.

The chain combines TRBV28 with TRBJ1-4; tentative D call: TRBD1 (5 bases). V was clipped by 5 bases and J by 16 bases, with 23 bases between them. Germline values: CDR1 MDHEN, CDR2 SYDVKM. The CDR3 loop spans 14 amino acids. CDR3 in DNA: TGTGCCAGCAGTGCCGCCTTTCGGGACCCCAGGGAGTTTTTT. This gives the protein CASSAAFRDPREFF. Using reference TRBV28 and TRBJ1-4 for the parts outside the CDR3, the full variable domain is DVKVTQSSRYLVKRTGEKVFLECVQDMDHENMFWYRQDPGLGLRLIYFSYDVKMKEKGDIPEGYSVSREKKERFSLILESASTNQTSMYLCASSAAFRDPREFFGSGTQLSVL.

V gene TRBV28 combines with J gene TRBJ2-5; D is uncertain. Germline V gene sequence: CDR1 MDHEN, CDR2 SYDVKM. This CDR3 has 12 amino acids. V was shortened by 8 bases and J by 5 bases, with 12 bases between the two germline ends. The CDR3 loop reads CASRGLGETQYF. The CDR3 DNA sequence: TGTGCCAGCCGAGGATTGGGGGAGACCCAGTACTTC.

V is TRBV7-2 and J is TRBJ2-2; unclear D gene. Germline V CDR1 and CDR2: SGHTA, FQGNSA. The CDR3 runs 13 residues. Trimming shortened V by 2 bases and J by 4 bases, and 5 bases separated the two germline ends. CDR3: CASSLPGTGELFF. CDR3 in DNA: TGTGCCAGCAGCTTACCCGGCACCGGGGAGCTGTTTTTT.

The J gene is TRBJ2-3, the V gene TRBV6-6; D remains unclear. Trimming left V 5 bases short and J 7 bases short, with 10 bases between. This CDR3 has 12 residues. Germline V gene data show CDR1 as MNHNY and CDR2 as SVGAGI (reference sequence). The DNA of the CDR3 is TGTGCCAGCAGTGAGGACGGACATACGCAGTATTTT. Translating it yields CASSEDGHTQYF.

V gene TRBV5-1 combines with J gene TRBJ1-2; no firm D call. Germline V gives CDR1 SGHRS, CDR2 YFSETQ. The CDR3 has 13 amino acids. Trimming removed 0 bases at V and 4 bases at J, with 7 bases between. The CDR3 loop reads CASSLDRSYGYTF. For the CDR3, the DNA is TGCGCCAGCAGCTTGGACAGAAGCTATGGCTACACCTTC.

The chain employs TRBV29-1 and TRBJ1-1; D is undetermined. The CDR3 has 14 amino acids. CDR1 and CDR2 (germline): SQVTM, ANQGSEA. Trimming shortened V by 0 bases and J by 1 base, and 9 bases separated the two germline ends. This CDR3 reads CSVEDPGKNTEAFF. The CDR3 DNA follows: TGCAGCGTTGAAGATCCCGGGAAGAACACTGAAGCTTTCTTT.

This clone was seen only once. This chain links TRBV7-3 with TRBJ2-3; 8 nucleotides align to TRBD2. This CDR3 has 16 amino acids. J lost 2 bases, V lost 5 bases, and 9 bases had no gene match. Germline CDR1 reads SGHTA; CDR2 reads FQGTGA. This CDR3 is CASSQRPAGATDTQYF. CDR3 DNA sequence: TGTGCCAGCAGCCAACGCCCAGCGGGGGCCACAGATACGCAGTATTTT.

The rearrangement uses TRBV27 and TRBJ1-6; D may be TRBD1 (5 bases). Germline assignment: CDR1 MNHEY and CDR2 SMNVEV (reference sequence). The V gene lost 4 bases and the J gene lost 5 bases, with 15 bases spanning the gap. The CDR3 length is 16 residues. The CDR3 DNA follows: TGTGCCAGCAGTTCCTGGGTGGGGCGTGATAATTCACCCCTCCACTTT. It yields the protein CASSSWVGRDNSPLHF.

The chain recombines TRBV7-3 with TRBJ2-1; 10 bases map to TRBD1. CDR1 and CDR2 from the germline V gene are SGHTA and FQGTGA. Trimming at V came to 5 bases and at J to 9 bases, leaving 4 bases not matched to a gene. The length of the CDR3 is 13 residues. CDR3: CASSRDRGGEQFF. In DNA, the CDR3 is TGTGCCAGCAGCCGGGACAGGGGCGGTGAGCAGTTCTTC.

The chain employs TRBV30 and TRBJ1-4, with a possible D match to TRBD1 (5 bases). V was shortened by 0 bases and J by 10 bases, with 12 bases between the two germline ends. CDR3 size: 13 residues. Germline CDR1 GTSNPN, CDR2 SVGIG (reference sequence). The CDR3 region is CAWSVGGRGKLFF. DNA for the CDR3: TGTGCCTGGAGTGTGGGGGGAAGAGGAAAACTGTTTTTT.

The CDR3 DNA is TGTGCCAGCAGCCCACAAATTAACACCGGGGAGCTGTTTTTT. Translation gives CASSPQINTGELFF. The rearrangement uses TRBV9 and TRBJ2-2; D not resolved. V was cut by 4 bases and J by 2 bases, with 9 bases left in between. The CDR3 sequence is 14 residues long. Germline values: CDR1 SGDLS, CDR2 YYNGEE.